Described below is a single T cell receptor beta chain sequence and its context. Its target antigen remains unknown. There are no base qualities to consult, and no much larger clone falls within one base. The CDR3, cysteine through phenylalanine, is 14 amino acids long. Only the CDR3 region is kept as DNA, spanning 42 bases read in frame from base 1. CDR1 and CDR2, looked up from the germline V gene, are SGHRS and YFSETQ. After removal of 1 base from V and 7 bases from J, the junction retains 3 bases not matched to a gene. The sample belongs to a study of control samples from healthy donors and cancer patients (dated by TCRdb to 2018 to 2021). The library was produced with the immunoSEQ multiplex PCR assay. The immuneACCESS repertoire file appears here via TCRdb, limited to in-frame rearrangements. These files lack a portion of the clones; in checked studies, under half of the deficit traces to unresolved V genes, and the cause of the others is not known. Within this sample are 150,000 or so clones, with 92% of them counted one time only. The ten largest clones capture 2% to 2.5% of the sample.

The chain employs TRBV5-1 and TRBJ2-7; the junction holds 12 bases that match TRBD2. The sequence was collected from a woman aged 45-59 years in good health. The sequenced sample was blood. This receptor carries the CDR3 CASSLTSGRREQYF. The sequenced DNA: TGCGCCAGCAGCTTGACTAGCGGGAGGAGGGAGCAGTACTTC.